Following are 22 T cell receptor beta chains from one sample sequenced in a study of cytomegalovirus exposure and HLA in healthy donors. Repertoires were generated with immunoSEQ multiplex PCR, while TCRdb's copy carries only in-frame clones and drops some. The sample holds 30,000 to 40,000 clones; 80% to 95% are singletons and the top ten take 3.3%. The sequenced sample was PBMCs. These receptors all come from a man aged 18 to 30 in good health and CMV-seronegative.

This clone was seen a single time. V usage is TRBV5-1 and J usage is TRBJ1-2, with a tentative D call TRBD1 (6 bases). CDR1 is SGHRS, CDR2 YFSETQ, per germline. The CDR3 is made up of 11 amino acids. Trimming removed 3 bases at V and 8 bases at J, with 8 bases between. This CDR3 reads CASSWDNGYTF. CDR3 nucleotide sequence: TGCGCCAGCAGCTGGGACAACGGCTACACCTTC.

This chain joins TRBV19 and TRBJ2-5; 8 bases align to TRBD2. The germline V gene has CDR1 LNHDA and CDR2 SQIVND (reference sequence). Trimming removed 5 bases from V and 1 base from J; junction bases left unmatched: 3. CDR3 length: 14 residues. CDR3 coding DNA: TGTGCCAGTAGTTTAAGCGGGGGCCAAGAGACCCAGTACTTC. Amino acid sequence: CASSLSGGQETQYF.

V gene TRBV28 combines with J gene TRBJ2-3; TRBD2 aligns across 9 bases. The junction had 10 bases not matched to a gene; V was cut back by 3 bases and J by 6 bases. The CDR3 is made up of 16 amino acids. Germline V gene sequence: CDR1 MDHEN, CDR2 SYDVKM. The CDR3 bases are TGTGCCAGCAGTTTGACCAGCGGGAGGCCCACCGATACGCAGTATTTT. This translates into CASSLTSGRPTDTQYF.

V gene TRBV5-1 combines with J gene TRBJ2-2; weak D call: TRBD2 (7 bases). The V and J ends lost 5 bases and 2 bases respectively, with 16 bases between them. This CDR3 is 16 amino acids long. CDR1 and CDR2 (germline): SGHRS, YFSETQ. CDR3 DNA: TGCGCCAGCAGGCCTAGGGGGGGCATAAACACCGGGGAGCTGTTTTTT. This translates into CASRPRGGINTGELFF.

The chain uses TRBV6-5 and TRBJ2-1; D call uncertain. Germline assignment: CDR1 MNHEY and CDR2 SVGAGI. The CDR3 loop spans 14 amino acids. The V and J ends lost 8 bases and 0 bases respectively, with 11 bases between them. The CDR3 loop reads CASGRMSSYNEQFF. CDR3 sequence (DNA): TGTGCCAGCGGCAGGATGAGCTCCTACAATGAGCAGTTCTTC.

The chain has TRBV30 and TRBJ1-2; 8 bases are shared with TRBD1. This CDR3 contains 10 residues. V dropped 6 bases and J dropped 7; count of bases not matched to a gene: 1. Germline V gene sequence: CDR1 GTSNPN, CDR2 SVGIG (reference sequence). The CDR3 bases are TGTGCCTGCACAGGGGGTGGCTACACCTTC. Translation: CACTGGGYTF.

The CDR3 region is CASSQDRGGTEAFF. In nucleotides, the CDR3 is TGTGCCAGCAGTCAAGACAGGGGAGGGACTGAAGCTTTCTTT. V gene TRBV7-3 combines with J gene TRBJ1-1; 8 bases fit TRBD1. The CDR3 is 14 amino acids. V lost 6 bases, J lost 5 bases, and 8 bases stayed unmatched. Germline CDR1 SGHTA, CDR2 FQGTGA. The full variable domain, with the rest looked up from reference TRBV7-3 and TRBJ1-1, is GAGVSQTPSNKVTEKGKYVELRCDPISGHTALYWYRQSLGQGPEFLIYFQGTGAADDSGLPNDRFFAVRPEGSVSTLKIQRTERGDSAVYLCASSQDRGGTEAFFGQGTRLTVV.

The chain employs TRBV12-1 and TRBJ1-2. TRBV12-1 is labeled a pseudogene. The CDR3 has 11 residues. CDR3 DNA sequence: TGTGCCAGCGGGTCTGGGGAGAGCTACACCTTC. The encoded protein is CASGSGESYTF.

This rearrangement joins TRBV5-1 to TRBJ2-1; 11 positions match TRBD2. V gave up 0 bases and J gave up 5 bases; unmatched junction bases: 1. Germline CDR1 SGHRS, CDR2 YFSETQ. This CDR3 is 15 amino acids long. The CDR3: CASSLGLAGNNEQFF. CDR3 bases: TGCGCCAGCAGCTTGGGACTAGCGGGAAACAATGAGCAGTTCTTC.

The chain uses TRBV5-1 and TRBJ2-2; TRBD1 might be the D (6 bases). V lost 4 bases, J lost 7 bases, and 11 bases lay in between. Looked up from germline, CDR1 is SGHRS and CDR2 is YFSETQ. The CDR3 has 13 amino acids. This CDR3 reads CASSSTGNGELFF. CDR3 DNA: TGCGCCAGCAGCAGTACAGGGAACGGGGAGCTGTTTTTT.

The chain links TRBV10-3 to TRBJ1-2; 7 positions agree with TRBD1. Looked up from germline, CDR1 is ENHRY and CDR2 is SYGVKD. The CDR3 sequence is 15 residues long. Trimming at V came to 0 bases and at J to 7 bases, leaving 8 bases not matched to a gene. CDR3 in DNA: TGTGCCATCAGTGAGTCCCCAAACAGGGGAGGTGGCTACACCTTC. Protein: CAISESPNRGGGYTF.

The chain uses TRBV5-5 and TRBJ1-1; D gene uncertain. The germline V and J ends were trimmed by 0 bases and 0 bases, with 6 bases remaining between them. The V gene's germline CDR1 is SGHKS and CDR2 YYEKEE (reference sequence). The CDR3 has 14 residues. CDR3 nucleotides: TGTGCCAGCAGCTTGGGTTTTATGAACACTGAAGCTTTCTTT. Translating it yields CASSLGFMNTEAFF.

The genes are TRBV5-4 and TRBJ2-5; TRBD1 matches 8 bases. V shed 3 bases, J shed 0 bases, and the junction held 10 bases outside the gene matches. Per the germline V gene, CDR1 is SGHNT and CDR2 is YYREEE (reference sequence). The CDR3 runs to 17 residues. The CDR3 loop is CASSSGQGEPHQETQYF. DNA for the CDR3: TGTGCCAGCAGCTCAGGACAGGGCGAACCTCACCAAGAGACCCAGTACTTC.

V is TRBV19 and J is TRBJ1-2, with a tentative D call TRBD1 (6 bases). This CDR3 is built from 16 residues. CDR1 is LNHDA and CDR2 is SQIVND in the germline V gene (reference sequence). The germline V and J ends were trimmed by 0 bases and 5 bases, with 16 bases remaining between them. The CDR3 loop is CASSIEVNGGRYGYTF. CDR3 coding DNA: TGTGCCAGTAGTATAGAAGTTAATGGGGGCCGGTATGGCTACACCTTC.

This sequence joins TRBV5-1 and TRBJ1-2; 7 bases agree with TRBD1. Trimming at V came to 4 bases and at J to 7 bases, leaving 10 bases not matched to a gene. This CDR3 spans 14 amino acids. Germline CDR1 SGHRS, CDR2 YFSETQ. DNA of the CDR3: TGCGCCAGCAGCCCGGAAGACAGGGCTGGTGGCTACACCTTC. Protein product: CASSPEDRAGGYTF.

The chain joins TRBV28 to TRBJ2-3, with 15 bases matching TRBD2. Germline CDR1 and CDR2: MDHEN and SYDVKM. Trimming cost V 5 bases and J 5 bases; bases outside gene matches: 8. This CDR3 is built from 17 residues. The CDR3 region has the DNA TGTGCCAGCAGTGGACTAGCGGGAGGGCAGGGTGGAGATACGCAGTATTTT. Protein product: CASSGLAGGQGGDTQYF. The complete variable domain, with remaining parts taken from reference TRBV28 and TRBJ2-3, reads DVKVTQSSRYLVKRTGEKVFLECVQDMDHENMFWYRQDPGLGLRLIYFSYDVKMKEKGDIPEGYSVSREKKERFSLILESASTNQTSMYLCASSGLAGGQGGDTQYFGPGTRLTVL.

The J gene is TRBJ1-1, the V gene TRBV7-3, with D perhaps matching TRBD1 (6 bases). Deletions cut 4 bases from V and 3 bases from J, with 9 bases between. Germline V CDR1 and CDR2: SGHTA, FQGTGA. This CDR3 contains 13 residues. The CDR3 bases are TGTGCCAGCAGCTCCAAGGGGGACACTGAAGCTTTCTTT. Translation: CASSSKGDTEAFF.

This chain uses TRBV28 with TRBJ1-1; weak D call: TRBD1 (5 bases). CDR1 and CDR2 (germline): MDHEN, SYDVKM. V was shortened by 3 bases and J by 10 bases, with 12 bases between the two germline ends. This CDR3 comprises 12 residues. CDR3 in DNA: TGTGCCAGCAGTTTGTTCAGGACACGAGCTTTCTTT. As protein: CASSLFRTRAFF.

The rearrangement joins TRBV7-6 to TRBJ2-5; D is possibly TRBD2 (5 bases). Between the trimmed V and J ends, which lost 8 bases and 7 bases, there was a span of 14 bases. The CDR3 covers 12 residues. CDR1 is SGHVS, CDR2 FNYEAQ, per germline. The CDR3 DNA sequence: TGTGCCAGCTTAGACGGAGGCATGACCCAGTACTTC. This sequence encodes CASLDGGMTQYF.

The chain carries TRBV2 and TRBJ2-7, with a weak D call TRBD2 (5 bases). Germline loops: CDR1 SNHLY, CDR2 FYNNEI. The CDR3 is 15 amino acids. Trimming removed 7 bases from V and 0 bases from J, with 16 bases in between. CDR3 region: CASNYQAASSYEQYF. The CDR3 bases are TGTGCCAGCAATTACCAAGCGGCTAGCTCCTACGAGCAGTACTTC.

This clone has only one observation. This chain connects TRBV7-9 to TRBJ2-7, with 7 nucleotides matching TRBD1. The CDR3 runs 13 residues. From germline, CDR1 is SEHNR and CDR2 FQNEAQ (reference sequence). J gave up 0 bases and V 8 bases, and 4 bases lay outside the gene matches. The CDR3 is CASEGASSYEQYF. DNA of the CDR3: TGTGCCAGCGAGGGGGCCAGCTCCTACGAGCAGTACTTC. The full variable domain, completed using reference TRBV7-9 and TRBJ2-7, is DTGVSQNPRHKITKRGQNVTFRCDPISEHNRLYWYRQTLGQGPEFLTYFQNEAQLEKSRLLSDRFSAERPKGSFSTLEIQRTEQGDSAMYLCASEGASSYEQYFGPGTRLTVT.

The sample holds one count of this clone. The genes are TRBV5-4 and TRBJ1-2, with 9 positions matching TRBD1. Germline CDR1 reads SGHNT; CDR2 reads YYREEE (reference sequence). The CDR3 length is 13 residues. V was pared by 3 bases and J by 6 bases, with 3 bases of the junction left unmatched. CDR3 sequence reads: CASSSGTGHGYTF. Written as DNA, the CDR3 is TGTGCCAGCAGCTCCGGGACAGGGCATGGCTACACCTTC.